A selection of T cell receptor beta chains follows, all from one sample in a study of early T cells in non-severe SARS-CoV-2 infection. One entry per CDR3 protein results from TCRdb running MiXCR on the 5' RACE reads. The repertoire holds fewer than 100,000 distinct CDR3 sequences, less than 8% seen once, with roughly 7.8% in the top ten. Sequences were obtained from whole blood. These receptor sequences come from an adult who was a healthcare worker with PCR-confirmed SARS-CoV-2 infection or an uninfected control (not recorded which). The CDR3 runs from the conserved cysteine through the conserved F or W. The order of the fields is J gene, V gene, CDR3 protein.

>TRBJ2-3|TRBV18
CASSPETGYADTQYF
>TRBJ2-1|TRBV5-1
CASSPEIKGNEQFF
>TRBJ1-3|TRBV18
CASSPQQRTGGSGNTIYF
>TRBJ1-1|TRBV4-1
CASSHGGDTEAFF
>TRBJ2-5|TRBV6-1
CASSRGRMTGRETQYF
>TRBJ2-1|TRBV9
CASSVGQGTGGYNEQFF
>TRBJ1-1|TRBV6-2/TRBV6-3
CASSYVAGEMNTEAFF
>TRBJ2-5|TRBV4-2
CASSQGGDGETQYF
>TRBJ1-6|TRBV10-2
CASSEVVGSSYNSPLHF
>TRBJ2-1|TRBV25-1
CASSDPSTYNEQFF
>TRBJ2-7|TRBV5-1
CASSLAPGTSGRTNLVGYEQYF
>TRBJ1-1|TRBV5-5
CASRKQGEMGTNTEAFF
>TRBJ2-1|TRBV7-2
CASSLDSASYNEQFF
>TRBJ2-1|TRBV19
CASSIGDSGEQFF
>TRBJ2-7|TRBV10-2
CASSEPQGTYEQYF
>TRBJ1-2|TRBV20-1
CSAIRDDWGYTF
>TRBJ1-1|TRBV7-2
CASSPSRPHEAFF
>TRBJ2-5|TRBV20-1
CSAFLAERQETQYF
>TRBJ1-6|TRBV2
CASSEGQGGSYNSPLHF
>TRBJ2-7|TRBV3-1
CASSLAGTGTYEQYF
>TRBJ2-5|TRBV10-1
CASSDPSLLQETQYF
>TRBJ1-1|TRBV20-1
CSAPSSLTGLNTEAFF
>TRBJ2-1|TRBV4-3
CASSQEGGRSTEQFF
>TRBJ1-2|TRBV4-1
CASSQLAGQILYGYTF
>TRBJ1-4|TRBV6-5
CASSRQGFNEKLFF
>TRBJ1-1|TRBV30
CAWSGRAEAFF
>TRBJ2-7|TRBV18
CASSPRNSLEQYF
>TRBJ2-7|TRBV20-1
CSALDGDRGIHEQYF
>TRBJ1-3|TRBV6-2/TRBV6-3
CASRQSSGNTIYF
>TRBJ2-2|TRBV6-5
CASRTWAGDGTGELFF
>TRBJ2-7|TRBV10-1
CASSESTTSGEQYF
>TRBJ2-5|TRBV10-1
CASSESIQGETQYF
>TRBJ1-5|TRBV28
CASTLAPSSYQPQHF
>TRBJ2-1|TRBV11-2
CASSFIDEQFF
>TRBJ2-7|TRBV30
CAWSVLGQGAGEQYF
>TRBJ1-4|TRBV6-7
CASSHGQIATNEKLFF
>TRBJ2-3|TRBV14
CASRPTSGSLTDTQYF
>TRBJ2-7|TRBV5-1
CASSAGLAVSYEQYF
>TRBJ1-3|TRBV29-1
CSALGKSGNTIYF
>TRBJ2-2|TRBV19
CASSIVQGGTGELFF
>TRBJ1-5|TRBV7-9
CASSSGTANSNQPQHF
>TRBJ1-1|TRBV9
CASSTGSMNTEAFF
>TRBJ2-7|TRBV7-2
CASSTTSGSPQQYF
>TRBJ1-4|TRBV2
CASSEEGGADEKLFF
>TRBJ2-7|TRBV30
CAWSSQGYEQYF
>TRBJ1-6|TRBV2
CASGLFGDSPLHF
>TRBJ1-4|TRBV7-2
CASSIGGTRGEKLFF
>TRBJ2-3|TRBV6-5
CASSYSGPYTDTQYF
>TRBJ2-7|TRBV4-2
CASSQVWGDYEQYF
>TRBJ1-2|TRBV29-1
CSVAAGVSYGYTF
>TRBJ2-7|TRBV5-1
CASSLGPSGGTTYEQYF